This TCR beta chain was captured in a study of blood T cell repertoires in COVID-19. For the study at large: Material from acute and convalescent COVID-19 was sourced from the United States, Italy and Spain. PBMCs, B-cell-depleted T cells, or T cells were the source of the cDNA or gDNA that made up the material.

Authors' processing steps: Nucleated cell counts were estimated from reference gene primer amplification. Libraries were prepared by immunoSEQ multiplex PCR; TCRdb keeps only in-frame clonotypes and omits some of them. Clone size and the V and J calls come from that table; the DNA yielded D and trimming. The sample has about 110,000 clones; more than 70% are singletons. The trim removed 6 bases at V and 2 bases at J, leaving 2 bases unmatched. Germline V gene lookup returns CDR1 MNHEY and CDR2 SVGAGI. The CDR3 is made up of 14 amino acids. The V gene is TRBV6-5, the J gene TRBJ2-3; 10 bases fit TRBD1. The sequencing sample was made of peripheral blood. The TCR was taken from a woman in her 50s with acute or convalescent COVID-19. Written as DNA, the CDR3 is TGTGCCAGCAGCGGGACAGGGGACACAGATACGCAGTATTTT. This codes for CASSGTGDTDTQYF.